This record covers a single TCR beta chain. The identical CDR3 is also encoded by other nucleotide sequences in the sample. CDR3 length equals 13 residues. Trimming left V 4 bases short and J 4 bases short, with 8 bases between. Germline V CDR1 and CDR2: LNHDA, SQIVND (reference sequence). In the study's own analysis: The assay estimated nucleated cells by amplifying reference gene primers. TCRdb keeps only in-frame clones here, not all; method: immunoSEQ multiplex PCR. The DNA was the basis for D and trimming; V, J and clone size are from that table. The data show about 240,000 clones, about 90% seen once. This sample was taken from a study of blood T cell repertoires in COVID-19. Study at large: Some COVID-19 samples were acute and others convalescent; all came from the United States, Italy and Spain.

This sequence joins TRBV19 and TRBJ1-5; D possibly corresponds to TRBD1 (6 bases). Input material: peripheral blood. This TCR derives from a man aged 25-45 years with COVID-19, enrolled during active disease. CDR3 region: CASSRTVNQPQHF. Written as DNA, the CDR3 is TGTGCCAGTAGTAGGACAGTTAATCAGCCCCAGCATTTT.